Each of the 14 T cell receptor beta chains below was sequenced from the same sample in a study of T cells in Graves' hyperthyroidism and ophthalmopathy. Researchers amplified the TCR beta CDR3 regions from RNA transcripts. The HTBI primer set was used in a first-round RT-PCR of the TCR CDR3. One entry per CDR3 protein, called by TCRdb with MiXCR from the multiplex PCR reads. Here the sample spans about 360,000 distinct CDR3 sequences, about 19% being singletons. The material sequenced was blood. The receptors originated from a woman aged 18-29 years with Graves' hyperthyroidism.

This clonotype appeared many times. The chain has TRBV30 and TRBJ2-5; a weak D match, TRBD2 (7 bases). From germline, CDR1 is GTSNPN and CDR2 SVGIG (reference sequence). The CDR3 loop spans 15 amino acids. V dropped 2 bases and J dropped 4 bases, with 17 bases sitting between them. DNA of the CDR3: TGTGCCTGGAGTCCGTCAAGGGGGGGCCGAGAGACCCAGTACTTC. Its translation is CAWSPSRGGRETQYF.

This clonotype was seen a single time. This chain links TRBV5-1 with TRBJ2-5, with D hard to call. This CDR3 region has 15 residues. Trimming removed 1 base from V and 2 bases from J, with 12 bases in between. The germline CDR1 and CDR2 sequences are SGHRS and YFSETQ. As DNA, the CDR3 is TGCGCCAGCAGCTTGTATTTTGGACCACAAGAGACCCAGTACTTC. This codes for CASSLYFGPQETQYF.

This clonotype was seen at least ten times. The CDR3 DNA is TGTGCCAGCAGTTACGGACAGGGGGTCTACGAGCAGTACTTC. As protein: CASSYGQGVYEQYF. V and J are TRBV6-5 and TRBJ2-7, with 10 nucleotides matching TRBD1. Germline CDR1 MNHEY, CDR2 SVGAGI. This CDR3 contains 14 residues. With V trimmed by 2 bases and J by 3 bases, 1 base remained unmatched.

Of note for this clonotype: At one end, the junction sequence differs from germline, possibly due to a read error. V usage is TRBV6-1 and J usage is TRBJ2-2; either TRBD1 or TRBD2 may supply D (5 bases each). Germline loops: CDR1 MNHNS, CDR2 SASEGT. This CDR3 contains 17 residues. CDR3 DNA sequence: TGTGCCAGCAGTGAAGGTTGGGGGTCTACGAACTCCGGGGATCTGTTTTTT. Encoded protein: CASSEGWGSTNSGDLFF.

This clonotype was seen many times. The CDR3 protein is CASRLSRALAQPQHF. The CDR3 DNA sequence: TGTGCCAGCAGACTTTCCCGGGCCCTGGCCCAGCCCCAGCATTTT. The rearrangement links TRBV6-1 to TRBJ1-5; D is unclear. This CDR3 is 15 amino acids long. Deletions cut 6 bases from V and 7 bases from J, with 19 bases between. Germline V gene lookup returns CDR1 MNHNS and CDR2 SASEGT.

This clonotype appeared many times. The chain couples TRBV30 to TRBJ1-2; TRBD1 matches 8 bases. Germline CDR1 and CDR2: GTSNPN and SVGIG (reference sequence). This CDR3 is 13 amino acids long. Trimming cost V 7 bases and J 4 bases; bases outside gene matches: 8. CDR3 amino acids: CAFQGAVIYGYTF. The CDR3 nucleotides read TGTGCCTTTCAGGGGGCGGTGATCTATGGCTACACCTTC.

CDR3 coding DNA: TGTGCCAGCAGTTTCCCTATCGGGACTAGCGGAATCCCAGAGACCCAGTACTTC. Translated, it gives CASSFPIGTSGIPETQYF. The chain links TRBV12-3 or TRBV12-4 to TRBJ2-5; 11 bases align to TRBD2. V lost 3 bases, J lost 4 bases, and 13 bases stayed unmatched. The CDR3 has 18 residues.

This clonotype appeared many times. V usage is TRBV10-2 and J usage is TRBJ1-1; D is perhaps TRBD1 (5 bases). The germline gives CDR1 WSHSY, CDR2 SAAADI. The CDR3 sequence is 14 residues long. Deletions cut 6 bases from V and 1 base from J, with 12 bases between. CDR3 amino acids: CASRLTGPNTEAFF. The DNA of the CDR3 is TGCGCCAGCAGGCTCACAGGACCGAACACTGAAGCTTTCTTT.

As concerns this clonotype: A single base separates this from a much larger clone, so it may be a read error. A read error is likely, as this CDR3 ends without the conserved phenylalanine or tryptophan. The chain is built from TRBV5-1 and TRBJ1-5; D is possibly TRBD1 (5 bases). Germline CDR1 reads SGHRS; CDR2 reads YFSETQ. This CDR3 is 15 amino acids long. The germline V and J ends were trimmed by 4 bases and 6 bases, with 17 bases remaining between them. This CDR3 is CASSPVGGLSQPQHL. The CDR3 region has the DNA TGCGCCAGCAGCCCGGTGGGGGGTTTGAGTCAGCCCCAGCATTTG.

This clonotype was seen repeatedly, ten times or more. The chain recombines TRBV6-4 with TRBJ1-1; no clear D gene. Trimming cost V 7 bases and J 0 bases, with 9 bases left between them. The CDR3 length is 13 residues. CDR1 is MRHNA and CDR2 is SNTAGT in the germline V gene. DNA for the CDR3: TGTGCCAGCATTTTCGGAGTGAACACTGAAGCTTTCTTT. Residues: CASIFGVNTEAFF.

This clonotype was picked up many times. V and J are TRBV6-5 and TRBJ2-4; tentatively, D is TRBD1 (6 bases). Trimming stripped 3 bases from V and 0 bases from J, with 12 bases between. The germline CDR1 and CDR2 sequences are MNHEY and SVGAGI. The CDR3 consists of 16 residues. The CDR3 coding sequence is TGTGCCAGCAGTTATAGGACAGACTCAGCCAAAAACATTCAGTACTTC. Translation gives CASSYRTDSAKNIQYF.

This clonotype showed up many times. The genes are TRBV5-1 and TRBJ2-7; no firm D call. This CDR3 is 15 amino acids long. CDR1 is SGHRS and CDR2 is YFSETQ in the germline V gene. Trimming removed 3 bases from V and 2 bases from J, with 15 bases in between. The DNA of the CDR3 is TGCGCCAGCAGCTCGACACCATCTGGGGCCTACGAGCAGTACTTC. This translates into CASSSTPSGAYEQYF.

This clonotype showed up many times. The J gene is TRBJ2-5, the V gene TRBV7-9; no definite D call. V was clipped by 5 bases and J by 3 bases, with 10 bases between them. Germline V gene lookup returns CDR1 SEHNR and CDR2 FQNEAQ (reference sequence). The CDR3 consists of 13 residues. The CDR3 coding sequence is TGTGCCAGCAGCCCCGGTTTGAAAGAGACCCAGTACTTC. This sequence encodes CASSPGLKETQYF.

The chain joins TRBV5-1 to TRBJ1-5, with no clear D. The CDR3 spans 13 residues. Between the trimmed V and J ends, which lost 2 bases and 2 bases, there was a span of 5 bases. Per the germline V gene, CDR1 is SGHRS and CDR2 is YFSETQ. The CDR3 here is CASSFNGNQPQHF. CDR3 DNA sequence: TGCGCCAGCAGCTTCAACGGCAATCAGCCCCAGCATTTT.